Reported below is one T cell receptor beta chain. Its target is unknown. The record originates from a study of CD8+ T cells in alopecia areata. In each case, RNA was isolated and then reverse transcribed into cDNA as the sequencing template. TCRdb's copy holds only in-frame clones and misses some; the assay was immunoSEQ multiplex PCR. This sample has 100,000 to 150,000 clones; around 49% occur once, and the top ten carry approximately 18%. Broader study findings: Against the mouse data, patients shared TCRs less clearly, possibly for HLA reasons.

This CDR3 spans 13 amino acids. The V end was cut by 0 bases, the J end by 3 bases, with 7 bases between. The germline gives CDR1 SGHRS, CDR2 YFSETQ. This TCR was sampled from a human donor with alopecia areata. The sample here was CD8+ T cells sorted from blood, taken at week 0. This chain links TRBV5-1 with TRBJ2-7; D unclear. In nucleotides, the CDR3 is TGCGCCAGCAGCTTGGGCGGCTACTACGAGCAGTACTTC. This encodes CASSLGGYYEQYF.